The entry below gives a single T cell receptor beta chain sequence along with its context. It has no known antigen specificity. Within one base of it there is no much larger clone, and no base qualities were kept. The data belong to a study of B cell selection in AIRE deficiency (dated by TCRdb to 2018 to 2020). Background on the whole study: A comparison of TCRbeta repertoires of sorted blood CD4+ conventional T cells and regulatory T cells was made between AIRE-deficient patients and healthy controls. The TCR-sequenced cohort comprised roughly 5 AIRE-deficient APECED patients and roughly 5 healthy control donors.

Summary of the overall study and its limitations: In terms of TCRBV gene usage, CDR3 length and TCR diversity, Tconv and Treg cells from AIRE-deficient patients looked similar to Tconv and Treg cells from healthy donors. About 33% of the Treg TCRbeta sequences shared among healthy donors were detected in patient Tconv cells, suggesting that Treg-biased clones are diverted into the Tconv compartment. Of approximately 4,000 shared Treg TCRbeta sequences, roughly 29% were shared only among healthy donors and 9.3% only among patients, suggesting less efficient Treg selection without AIRE. Only TCRbeta chains were sequenced, and around 35% of shared healthy-donor Treg sequences were also present in healthy Tconv cells, possibly due to differing TCRalpha chains. CDR3s were shorter in shared Treg sequences, reflecting a bias toward rearrangements that have few non-templated nucleotide insertions.

Conventional CD4 T cells were sorted as cells that were CD4+CD127+. The healthy donors who provided the control samples were not related to the patients. A FACSAria flow cytometer was used to sort the Tconv and Treg cells intended for TCRbeta sequencing. Sorted cells were collected in 5-ml round-bottom polystyrene tubes, and dry cell pellets were stored frozen at -80 degrees C prior to sequencing. TCRbeta chain sequencing was performed with the immunoSEQ platform. The authors' pipeline ran thus. When conventional T cell repertoires were pooled, 85,000 to 120,000 distinct in-frame TCRbeta sequences were obtained from patients and 13.4x10^4 from healthy donors. Public Treg TCRbeta sequences were defined as those shared by two or more individuals and were then searched for in Tconv repertoires. Differences between groups were assessed using Mann-Whitney U tests with Bonferroni-Dunn correction in GraphPad Prism 7.03. TCRdb took over this immuneACCESS table, retaining in-frame rearrangements with V and J assigned. Such tables are incomplete; in checked studies, under half of the missing clones stem from an unresolved V gene, and the remainder is unexplained. The V and J calls and clone size are taken from that table; D and trimming were inferred from the DNA. The sample records some 25,000 clones, approximately 96% of which are singletons. Together, the top ten hold approximately 0.2% of the sample.

Spanning cysteine to phenylalanine, the CDR3 consists of 13 amino acids. Only the CDR3 portion is preserved as DNA: 39 bases, with reading frame beginning at the first base. For CDR1 and CDR2, the germline V gene lists SGHTA and FQGNSA. Deletion took 2 bases off V and 4 bases off J, with a span of 9 bases between the germline ends. This receptor was obtained from a human donor in good health. Material for sequencing was CD4+CD127+ conventional T cells sorted from PBMCs. The chain couples TRBV7-2 to TRBJ2-7, with the identity of the D gene unclear. The CDR3 protein: CASSLSSPYEQYF. The nucleotide sequence reads as follows: TGTGCCAGCAGCTTATCCTCCCCGTACGAGCAGTACTTC.